What follows are 15 T cell receptor beta chains derived from one specimen sequenced in a study of blood T cell repertoires in COVID-19. TCRdb keeps only in-frame clones here, not all; method: immunoSEQ multiplex PCR. The table includes about 190,000 clones, roughly four fifths detected once. Sequencing was done on a sample of peripheral blood. These receptors were collected from a woman in her 70s with active or convalescent COVID-19.

The chain has TRBV5-1 and TRBJ2-5; the match to TRBD2 covers 12 bases. In germline, CDR1 is SGHRS, CDR2 YFSETQ. With 4 bases clipped from V and 4 bases from J, the junction kept 5 bases outside the gene matches. This CDR3 comprises 15 residues. The chain's CDR3 is CASSVTSGRGETQYF. Written as DNA, the CDR3 is TGCGCCAGCAGCGTGACTAGCGGGAGAGGAGAGACCCAGTACTTC.

J is TRBJ2-1 and V is TRBV15; D perhaps matches TRBD1 (5 bases). The V gene's germline CDR1 is LNHNV and CDR2 YYDKDF (reference sequence). The CDR3 consists of 15 residues. The V end lost 0 bases, the J end lost 4 bases, and 10 bases lay between the germline ends. For the CDR3, the DNA is TGTGCCACCAGCAGAGATCTGACAGAATACAATGAGCAGTTCTTC. Translating gives CATSRDLTEYNEQFF.

The rearrangement joins TRBV7-9 to TRBJ2-3; TRBD2 agrees at 10 bases. CDR1 SEHNR and CDR2 FQNEAQ come from the germline V gene (reference sequence). The CDR3 extends over 15 amino acids. V gave up 5 bases and J gave up 5 bases; unmatched junction bases: 7. As DNA, the CDR3 is TGTGCCAGCAGCAAGCGGGAGGGCCGGGGAGATACGCAGTATTTT. Amino acids: CASSKREGRGDTQYF.

The CDR3 here is CASSLVGRDSYEQYF. CDR3 coding DNA: TGCGCCAGCAGCTTGGTGGGCAGAGACTCCTACGAGCAGTACTTC. This chain joins TRBV5-1 and TRBJ2-7, with D unclear. This CDR3 is 15 amino acids long. The V gene's germline CDR1 is SGHRS and CDR2 YFSETQ. V lost 0 bases and J 0 bases, leaving 10 bases between the germline ends.

This sequence joins TRBV27 and TRBJ2-1; D perhaps matches TRBD2 (5 bases). This CDR3 is 15 amino acids long. CDR1 is MNHEY and CDR2 is SMNVEV in the germline V gene (reference sequence). The ends were cut back, 2 bases at V and 4 bases at J, with 12 bases in the middle. The CDR3 reads CASSLGPSHYNEQFF. The CDR3 DNA follows: TGTGCCAGCAGTTTAGGGCCTAGCCATTACAATGAGCAGTTCTTC.

The chain employs TRBV11-3 and TRBJ2-1, with D tentatively TRBD1 (7 bases). Germline CDR1 and CDR2: SGHNT and YENEEA. This CDR3 region has 14 residues. Deletions cut 5 bases from V and 10 bases from J, with 18 bases between. The chain's CDR3 is CASSPRQGRGEQFF. The DNA for the CDR3 is TGTGCCAGCAGCCCTCGACAGGGACGGGGGGAGCAGTTCTTC.

This clone turned up a few times. This chain uses TRBV18 with TRBJ2-3; D gene uncertain. The CDR3 contains 11 residues. The V end was cut by 4 bases, the J end by 5 bases, with 4 bases between. The V gene's germline CDR1 is KGHSH and CDR2 LQKENI. The CDR3 loop is CASSHGDTQYF. Here the CDR3 DNA reads TGTGCCAGCTCACACGGAGATACGCAGTATTTT.

V gene TRBV5-4 combines with J gene TRBJ2-5, with TRBD2 matching over 7 bases. V shed 0 bases and J 3 bases; nucleotides not matched to a gene: 11. There are 17 residues in the CDR3. Germline V gene lookup returns CDR1 SGHNT and CDR2 YYREEE (reference sequence). Written as DNA, the CDR3 is TGTGCCAGCAGCTTGGTGGGAGGGAAGGTACCAAAAGAGACCCAGTACTTC. It specifies CASSLVGGKVPKETQYF.

The CDR3 spells CASSLLPGTSGTNTGELFF. DNA of the CDR3: TGTGCCAGCAGTTTATTACCGGGGACTAGCGGGACGAACACCGGGGAGCTGTTTTTT. V is TRBV27 and J is TRBJ2-2, with TRBD2 identical over 13 bases. The CDR3 covers 19 residues. V trimming: 1 base; J trimming: 0 bases; junction bases outside the gene matches: 5. Looked up from germline, CDR1 is MNHEY and CDR2 is SMNVEV (reference sequence).

This chain uses TRBV19 with TRBJ1-2; D is possibly TRBD1 (5 bases). V dropped 5 bases and J dropped 0 bases, with 10 bases sitting between them. Germline V CDR1 and CDR2: LNHDA, SQIVND (reference sequence). There are 14 residues in the CDR3. CDR3 protein: CASSPGLANYGYTF. DNA of the CDR3: TGTGCCAGTAGTCCAGGGTTAGCTAACTATGGCTACACCTTC. Complete variable domain (other parts from reference TRBV19 and TRBJ1-2): DGGITQSPKYLFRKEGQNVTLSCEQNLNHDAMYWYRQDPGQGLRLIYYSQIVNDFQKGDIAEGYSVSREKKESFPLTVTSAQKNPTAFYLCASSPGLANYGYTFGSGTRLTVV.

The rearrangement links TRBV28 to TRBJ1-2; TRBD1 matches 7 bases. V shed 4 bases, J shed 4 bases, and the junction held 9 bases outside the gene matches. This CDR3 comprises 15 residues. Looked up from germline, CDR1 is MDHEN and CDR2 is SYDVKM. CDR3 in amino acids: CASSSTPGQLYGYTF. DNA for the CDR3: TGTGCCAGCAGTTCGACCCCGGGACAGCTCTATGGCTACACCTTC.

The chain combines TRBV29-1 with TRBJ2-1; TRBD2 might be the D (5 bases). Germline V gene sequence: CDR1 SQVTM, CDR2 ANQGSEA. The CDR3 spans 11 residues. The germline V and J ends were trimmed by 4 bases and 7 bases, with 8 bases remaining between them. Here the CDR3 reads CSVASGNEQFF. In DNA, the CDR3 is TGCAGCGTTGCTTCGGGAAATGAGCAGTTCTTC.

The chain uses TRBV6-6 and TRBJ2-7, with TRBD2 identical over 15 bases. The V segment lost 5 bases and the J segment 3 bases; nucleotides outside the gene matches: 8. Germline assignment: CDR1 MNHNY and CDR2 SVGAGI (reference sequence). The CDR3 sequence is 17 residues long. CDR3 sequence reads: CASSPRTSGRAGYEQYF. CDR3 in DNA: TGTGCCAGCAGTCCCCGGACTAGCGGGAGGGCCGGCTACGAGCAGTACTTC.

The chain has TRBV18 and TRBJ2-7; D may be TRBD2 (5 bases). Germline CDR1 and CDR2: KGHSH and LQKENI. The CDR3 is 15 amino acids. V was pared by 3 bases and J by 1 base, with 13 bases between. DNA for the CDR3: TGTGCCAGCTCACCGGGCGGGCAGTTTTCCTACGAGCAGTACTTC. This gives the protein CASSPGGQFSYEQYF.

The chain has TRBV7-3 and TRBJ1-2; 9 nucleotides align to TRBD1. Trimming removed 5 bases from V and 8 bases from J; junction bases left unmatched: 6. CDR1 is SGHTA, CDR2 FQGTGA, per germline. This CDR3 spans 13 amino acids. CDR3 nucleotide sequence: TGTGCCAGCAGCAGAGGACAGGGGAGCGGCTACACCTTC. This gives the protein CASSRGQGSGYTF.